This T cell receptor (beta chain) was documented in a study of shared clonotypes between healthy human individuals (TCRdb year 2020). In the study overall: A few men and two women, aged 18 to 49 years, made up the cohort. For each donor, three plates each were used for CD4 naive and CD4 memory, two plates were used for CD8 naive, and one plate was used for CD8 memory. Blood TCR repertoires of a handful of healthy adults were deeply sequenced to estimate repertoire size and the extent of clonotype sharing between individuals. To increase sequencing depth and limit assay-specific biases, TCR repertoire library preparation and sequencing were carried out by different laboratories using diverse techniques. Between about 0.8 and 9 billion PBMCs per donor were obtained by leukapheresis. The full study reports these points: Larger estimated clonotype richness was generally found for naive subsets than for memory subsets. Rarefaction of sorted-subset datasets indicated incomplete sequencing despite the large sequencing depth. Because the study included only a small number of donors, the genetic and exposure-history diversity represented was limited. Across a handful of donors, 5% to 6% of naive CD4, approximately 3.6% of naive CD8, approximately 2.5% of memory CD4, and approximately 0.42% of memory CD8 clonotypes were shared. Higher generation probabilities were observed for clonotypes shared by all four sorted-subset donors than for non-shared clonotypes. Based on pairwise subsampling, the degree of clonotype sharing among donors was expected to be affected by sequencing depth. Sampling was restricted to blood, and TCR repertoires in tissue are likely to differ from TCR repertoires in blood.

Of note for this clone: Its antigen specificity is not known. Per-nucleotide qualities are absent, and no much larger clonotype sits a single base away.

Using the deep immunoSEQ assay, TCR CDR3 regions were amplified from genomic DNA by multiplex PCR. Extracted genomic DNA from each cell subset was spread evenly across all wells of several immunoSEQ 96-well plates, with each plate serving as a replicate. Each replicate PCR for sorted subsets received about 220 ng genomic DNA, equal to about 30,000 T cell genomes. The purified libraries were quantified using a Qubit 3.0 fluorometer, sized with a Bioanalyzer 2100, and then quantified again using the KAPA Library Quantification kit. Each immunoSEQ 96-well plate was sequenced on its own single-read 150-cycle Illumina NextSeq 550 flow cell. As for the original processing: Because the immunoSEQ output included only junctional sequences and no quality scores, the filtering could not be the same as the filtering used for full-length reads. Sequences were annotated with PyIR, a Python wrapper for IgBLAST v1.9, using IMGT germline references to assign V/J genes and CDR3. Reads were removed for weak V/J assignments (E-value above 1e-6), missing CDR3, stop codons, out-of-frame junctions, or ambiguous translated residues. V3J clonotypes were defined by identical inferred V gene, J gene, and CDR3 amino acid sequence. Percentage overlap between repertoires was computed as shared unique clonotypes divided by the size of the smaller repertoire. Richness of each repertoire was evaluated using RTK rarefaction, the Chao1 estimator, and Recon v2.1 estimates of unobserved clonotypes. Generation probabilities for all TCRbeta clonotypes obtained by the gDNA method from four donors were computed using OLGA. TCRdb took this table from immuneACCESS and kept in-frame rearrangements with V and J called. Such tables lack part of the clones; where checked against another copy, unresolved V genes explain under half of the gap, and the rest is unexplained. D and trimming come from the DNA, and the V and J calls and clone size come from that table. The table for this sample lists 1.5 million to 1.9 million clones; 95% to 99% of them were counted only once. The ten largest clones represent about 0.45% of the sample.

Donors were healthy HIV-negative adults with no recently reported acute infections or vaccinations. Every donor was a Caucasian adult living in Nashville, Tennessee, USA. CD4+ T cells were enriched by magnetic negative selection, after which naive cells were positively selected on CD45RA and the negative fraction was taken as the memory subset. Blood was collected by leukapheresis, and PBMCs were isolated by Ficoll-Histopaque density gradient centrifugation and then cryopreserved in liquid nitrogen vapor phase. Analytical flow cytometry was used to check the purity and quantity of every magnetically sorted T cell population. From each sorted fraction, genomic DNA was isolated and quantified by UV absorbance on a Nanodrop 2000c. V trim: 6 bases; J trim: 2 bases; unmatched bases: 6. From the germline V gene, CDR1 is MNHNS and CDR2 is SASEGT. From its cysteine to its phenylalanine, the CDR3 spans 15 amino acids. Only the CDR3 region is kept as DNA, spanning 45 bases read in frame from base 1.

Sequencing was carried out using naive CD4+ T cells sorted from blood. The sample's cell subset or site label, in plain terms: CD45RA+ positively selected. The sequence is built from TRBV6-1 and TRBJ2-1, and 8 bases in between align with TRBD2. The receptor was derived from a man aged 25-40 years in good health. The sequenced DNA: TGTGCCAGCAGCCGAAATAGCGGGACCTACAATGAGCAGTTCTTC. This encodes CASSRNSGTYNEQFF.